This T cell receptor beta chain was recorded in a study of shared clonotypes between healthy human individuals. Findings and caveats of the study: All-four-donor shared clonotypes had higher generation probabilities than non-shared clonotypes did.

For every subset, genomic DNA was evenly distributed across several immunoSEQ plates. On sorted subsets, replicate PCRs used 200 ng DNA, or roughly 30,000 T cell genomes. Assay used: immunoSEQ multiplex PCR; TCRdb lists only in-frame clones, some missing. The sample carries roughly 1,000,000 clones, 78% recorded once. This clone was recorded once. Its antigen remains unknown. The CDR3 is made up of 13 amino acids. Germline CDR1 reads SQVTM; CDR2 reads ANQGSEA. V was shortened by 6 bases and J by 0 bases, with 12 bases between the two germline ends. Caucasian adults living in Nashville, Tennessee, provided all samples.

The chain recombines TRBV29-1 with TRBJ2-7; D is possibly TRBD1 (5 bases). The sequenced sample was memory CD4+ T cells from PBMCs. Subset meaning: CD45RA-negative fraction. This sequence originates from a man aged 18 to 30 in good health. Some clones in this sample may be carry-over from other donors' samples. CDR3 in DNA: TGCAGCGTCCTAGACAGCTACTCCTACGAGCAGTACTTC. Translation: CSVLDSYSYEQYF.